This record looks at one T cell receptor beta chain sequence and its context. This specimen belongs to a study of blood T cell repertoires in COVID-19. Here immunoSEQ multiplex PCR was the method, and the copy in TCRdb shows in-frame clones only, minus some. The repertoire holds 65,000 to 70,000 clones, 85% to 90% seen once, with 3.5% to 4.5% in the top ten. The CDR3 extends over 17 amino acids. Germline V gene sequence: CDR1 MNHNS, CDR2 SASEGT. With 0 bases clipped from V and 3 bases from J, the junction kept 8 bases outside the gene matches. The TCR was taken from a man aged 50 to 60 with acute or convalescent COVID-19. The genes are TRBV6-1 and TRBJ2-1, with 7 bases lining up with TRBD1. Sample: peripheral blood. The CDR3 DNA follows: TGTGCCAGCAGTGAAGCGCCGTGGGACAGCTACTACAATGAGCAGTTCTTC. Protein sequence: CASSEAPWDSYYNEQFF.